This T cell receptor (beta chain) is from a study of T-cell memory formation after mild COVID-19. Study-wide results and limits: There were some responding clones in pre-infection memory, which suggested that cross-reactive memory had joined.

Libraries for TCRalpha and TCRbeta carried sample barcodes and unique molecular identifiers via 5'RACE. A single record per CDR3 protein comes from TCRdb applying MiXCR to the 5' RACE reads. The profile covers under 550,000 distinct CDR3 sequences, with 18% appearing a single time and under 25% taken by the ten largest. Germline V gene sequence: CDR1 LGHDT, CDR2 YNNKEL (reference sequence). The V and J ends lost 2 bases and 2 bases, in that order; junction bases with no gene match: 2. The CDR3 sequence is 14 residues long. In this sample, this clonotype turned up a few times. Its antigen is still unknown.

V is TRBV3-1 and J is TRBJ1-2; 7 nucleotides line up with TRBD1. The receptor comes from a man aged 18 to 29 who had mild COVID-19 (a few samples of this study predate the infection). Cell type and time point are not known. Sequenced: PBMCs or a T cell subset sorted from them (not recorded which). The CDR3 region is CASSQMGQNYGYTF. The CDR3 DNA sequence: TGTGCCAGCAGCCAAATGGGACAGAACTATGGCTACACCTTC.